This entry lists 20 T cell receptor beta chains sequenced from one sample in a study of CD8+ T cells in alopecia areata. As to treatment: oral pan-JAK inhibitor, 5-10 mg twice daily. Extraction of RNA preceded its reverse transcription into cDNA, which served as the sequencing template. Profiled with immunoSEQ multiplex PCR; TCRdb holds only in-frame clones, not every one. The top ten hold about 2.6% of the sample, which has roughly 210,000 clones, around two fifths seen once. The source was CD4+ T cells sorted from blood, collected at roughly week 38, from a patient treated with tofacitinib. These receptors were collected from a human donor with alopecia areata.

For the CDR3, the DNA is TGCAGCGTGGGGGTTAGGGGCTTCGTCTACGAGCAGTACTTC. It is translated as CSVGVRGFVYEQYF. The chain uses TRBV29-1 and TRBJ2-7; the D call may be TRBD1 or TRBD2 (5 bases each). The germline V and J ends were trimmed by 6 bases and 3 bases, with 18 bases remaining between them. Per the germline V gene, CDR1 is SQVTM and CDR2 is ANQGSEA. This CDR3 region has 14 residues.

This clone was picked up a small number of times. The rearrangement links TRBV18 to TRBJ1-2, with 8 bases lining up with TRBD1. The V gene's germline CDR1 is KGHSH and CDR2 LQKENI. The V and J ends lost 3 bases and 2 bases, in that order; junction bases with no gene match: 2. The CDR3 contains 14 residues. As DNA, the CDR3 is TGTGCCAGCTCACCTCGGACAGGGAACTATGGCTACACCTTC. This gives the protein CASSPRTGNYGYTF.

The V call is TRBV6-1, the J call TRBJ1-1; possible D gene TRBD1, 5 bases. Germline V gene lookup returns CDR1 MNHNS and CDR2 SASEGT. This CDR3 region has 17 residues. The V end lost 4 bases, the J end lost 0 bases, and 18 bases lay between the germline ends. CDR3 in amino acids: CASSAIPGLTMNTEAFF. The CDR3 DNA reads TGTGCCAGCAGTGCCATCCCGGGACTAACCATGAACACTGAAGCTTTCTTT.

This clone showed up many times. V usage is TRBV11-2 and J usage is TRBJ2-7, with 13 positions matching TRBD2. The V segment lost 4 bases and the J segment 1 base; nucleotides outside the gene matches: 7. CDR3 length: 17 residues. From germline, CDR1 is SGHAT and CDR2 FQNNGV. CDR3: CASSSRTSGSKSYEQYF. Written as DNA, the CDR3 is TGTGCCAGCAGCTCGCGGACTAGCGGGAGTAAATCCTACGAGCAGTACTTC.

This chain joins TRBV7-3 and TRBJ2-5, with TRBD1 as a possible D gene (5 bases). The CDR3 length is 13 residues. The germline V gene encodes CDR1 SGHTA and CDR2 FQGTGA. Trimming took 2 bases from V and 1 from J, leaving 5 bases between them. CDR3 sequence reads: CASSLDSQETQYF. CDR3 DNA sequence: TGTGCCAGCAGCTTAGACAGCCAAGAGACCCAGTACTTC.

The rearrangement links TRBV18 to TRBJ1-5, with D possibly matching TRBD1 (5 bases). Trimming stripped 3 bases from V and 6 bases from J, with 12 bases between. The CDR3 spans 14 residues. Germline V CDR1 and CDR2: KGHSH, LQKENI. The CDR3 DNA reads as TGTGCCAGCTCACCTGGGGGAGCATTTCAGCCCCAGCATTTT. It yields the protein CASSPGGAFQPQHF.

This clone appeared a few times. DNA of the CDR3: TGTGCCAGCAGTGTTGGCAGGGCGAATGAGCAGTTCTTC. As protein: CASSVGRANEQFF. The chain uses TRBV2 and TRBJ2-1; D possibly corresponds to TRBD1 (5 bases). The CDR3 runs 13 residues. Germline CDR1 is SNHLY and CDR2 is FYNNEI. V lost 4 bases and J 7 bases, leaving 11 bases between the germline ends.

The CDR3 DNA follows: TGCAGCGTCCCTAGCGGGAGCACAGAGACCCAGTACTTC. Translation gives CSVPSGSTETQYF. The chain is built from TRBV29-1 and TRBJ2-5; 10 positions match TRBD2. CDR3 length: 13 amino acids. Germline values: CDR1 SQVTM, CDR2 ANQGSEA. V dropped 6 bases and J dropped 4; count of bases not matched to a gene: 5.

The table lists this clone with many counts. This chain uses TRBV6-1 with TRBJ2-5; 11 positions agree with TRBD2. The trim removed 7 bases at V and 5 bases at J, leaving 9 bases unmatched. This CDR3 has 15 residues. Germline V CDR1 and CDR2: MNHNS, SASEGT. The DNA of the CDR3 is TGTGCCAGCACCCCCCTAGCGGGAGGTGTGGAGACCCAGTACTTC. Protein: CASTPLAGGVETQYF.

The genes are TRBV9 and TRBJ2-1, with 7 bases fitting TRBD2. Germline V gene data show CDR1 as SGDLS and CDR2 as YYNGEE. The junction had 8 bases not matched to a gene; V was cut back by 3 bases and J by 8 bases. This CDR3 comprises 14 residues. The CDR3 region has the DNA TGTGCCAGCAGCGCAGGACTAGTCGTTGATGAGCAGTTCTTC. This codes for CASSAGLVVDEQFF. Full variable domain (missing parts from reference TRBV9 and TRBJ2-1): DSGVTQTPKHLITATGQRVTLRCSPRSGDLSVYWYQQSLDQGLQFLIQYYNGEERAKGNILERFSAQQFPDLHSELNLSSLELGDSALYFCASSAGLVVDEQFFGPGTRLTVL.

The chain is built from TRBV5-1 and TRBJ1-1, with 8 positions matching TRBD1. With V trimmed by 3 bases and J by 0 bases, 4 bases remained unmatched. This CDR3 spans 15 amino acids. Germline V gene data show CDR1 as SGHRS and CDR2 as YFSETQ. As DNA, the CDR3 is TGCGCCAGCAGCTACCGACAGGGGATGAACACTGAAGCTTTCTTT. As protein: CASSYRQGMNTEAFF.

This clone came up a few times. The gene calls are TRBV2 and TRBJ2-7, with 7 bases fitting TRBD1. The germline CDR1 and CDR2 sequences are SNHLY and FYNNEI. CDR3 length: 14 amino acids. The junction had 19 bases not matched to a gene; V was cut back by 7 bases and J by 13 bases. The CDR3 region is CASTFPQDRTWPYF. The DNA for the CDR3 is TGTGCCAGCACCTTTCCCCAGGACAGGACTTGGCCCTACTTC.

The V call is TRBV5-1, the J call TRBJ2-5; 7 bases are a match to TRBD2. This CDR3 comprises 14 residues. Losses at the gene ends were 4 bases for V and 0 bases for J; bases not matched to a gene: 3. Germline loops: CDR1 SGHRS, CDR2 YFSETQ. CDR3 protein: CASSSGTNQETQYF. The CDR3 DNA follows: TGCGCCAGCAGCAGCGGGACTAACCAAGAGACCCAGTACTTC.

The chain employs TRBV19 and TRBJ2-4; TRBD1 matches 9 bases. Germline lookup yields CDR1 LNHDA and CDR2 SQIVND (reference sequence). Trimming removed 10 bases from V and 1 base from J; junction bases left unmatched: 8. The CDR3 is made up of 15 amino acids. The CDR3 DNA sequence: TGTGCCACCACGGCGGACAGGGGCGCCAAAAACATTCAGTACTTC. Translation gives CATTADRGAKNIQYF.

This clone was counted between two and nine times. The CDR3 protein is CASSLAISGGQETQYF. The CDR3 DNA follows: TGTGCCAGCAGCTTGGCCATATCTGGCGGCCAAGAGACCCAGTACTTC. The chain combines TRBV5-5 with TRBJ2-5; no clear D gene. The V and J ends lost 0 bases and 1 base respectively, with 13 bases between them. The CDR3 has 16 residues. Germline V lookup: CDR1 SGHKS, CDR2 YYEKEE (reference sequence).

J is TRBJ2-2 and V is TRBV5-1; 7 bases fit TRBD2. V dropped 7 bases and J dropped 0; count of bases not matched to a gene: 6. The germline V gene has CDR1 SGHRS and CDR2 YFSETQ. This CDR3 has 15 amino acids. The CDR3 here is CASHPGGSNTGELFF. Written as DNA, the CDR3 is TGCGCCAGCCACCCGGGAGGATCGAACACCGGGGAGCTGTTTTTT.

J is TRBJ2-1 and V is TRBV7-2; 12 positions match TRBD2. The CDR3 extends over 17 amino acids. Looked up from germline, CDR1 is SGHTA and CDR2 is FQGNSA. The J segment lost 4 bases and the V segment lost 0 bases, leaving 4 bases of the junction unmatched. For the CDR3, the DNA is TGTGCCAGCAGCTTAGCGGGGACTAGCGGGCTGTACAATGAGCAGTTCTTC. Protein: CASSLAGTSGLYNEQFF.

There are a few counts of this clone. Other DNA sequences in this specimen translate into the identical CDR3. The chain links TRBV7-2 to TRBJ2-3; 7 bases fit TRBD2. Germline V gene data show CDR1 as SGHTA and CDR2 as FQGNSA. This CDR3 contains 15 residues. Trimming at V came to 1 base and at J to 1 base, leaving 2 bases not matched to a gene. The CDR3 sequence: CASSLVAGGTDTQYF. CDR3 nucleotides: TGTGCCAGCAGCTTAGTTGCGGGGGGCACAGATACGCAGTATTTT.

CDR3 amino acids: CASTPQGGDTQYF. The CDR3 coding sequence is TGTGCCAGCACCCCTCAAGGAGGAGATACGCAGTATTTT. V gene TRBV11-1 combines with J gene TRBJ2-3, with a possible D match to TRBD2 (5 bases). Per germline, CDR1 SGHAT and CDR2 FQDESV (reference sequence). Trimming pared 7 bases from V and 5 bases from J, leaving 13 bases between. The CDR3 runs to 13 residues.

In nucleotides, the CDR3 is TGTGCCAGCAACCTAGCGGGAGCGGGGACCCAGTACTTC. It encodes CASNLAGAGTQYF. This rearrangement joins TRBV2 to TRBJ2-5; 10 bases agree with TRBD2. The germline CDR1 and CDR2 sequences are SNHLY and FYNNEI. V was clipped by 7 bases and J by 7 bases; unmatched bases: 6. The CDR3 runs 13 residues.